The 27 T cell receptor beta chains reported below all come from one sample, sequenced in a study of cytomegalovirus exposure and HLA in healthy donors. The PCR ran on 60 Vbeta and 13 Jbeta primers. The data were produced by immunoSEQ multiplex PCR, yet TCRdb's version contains in-frame clones alone and is incomplete. The sample includes some 270,000 clones, 80% to 95% of them seen just once. Source material: PBMCs. These receptors all come from a girl aged 2 to 10 in good health and CMV-seronegative.

The genes are TRBV25-1 and TRBJ1-1; TRBD1 matches 7 bases. The germline gives CDR1 MGHDK, CDR2 SYGVNS. Germline trimming cut 6 bases from V and 6 bases from J; bases unmatched to any gene: 4. This CDR3 has 12 residues. DNA for the CDR3: TGTGCCAGCAGCCGACAGGGACCTGAAGCTTTCTTT. Amino acid sequence: CASSRQGPEAFF. The entire variable domain, with the rest obtained from reference TRBV25-1 and TRBJ1-1, is as follows: EADIYQTPRYLVIGTGKKITLECSQTMGHDKMYWYQQDPGMELHLIHYSYGVNSTEKGDLSSESTVSRIRTEHFPLTLESARPSHTSQYLCASSRQGPEAFFGQGTRLTVV.

The chain joins TRBV2 to TRBJ1-5; unclear D gene. The CDR3 has 15 residues. V lost 8 bases and J 9 bases, leaving 23 bases between the germline ends. Germline-derived CDR1 and CDR2 are SNHLY and FYNNEI. CDR3 region: CASRTGAQSSTPQHF. The CDR3 DNA follows: TGTGCCAGCCGCACGGGAGCCCAATCGAGTACGCCCCAGCATTTT.

The table lists this clone with a count of one. The gene calls are TRBV7-2 and TRBJ2-5; TRBD1 aligns across 7 bases. The junction had 9 bases not matched to a gene; V was cut back by 5 bases and J by 6 bases. CDR1 is SGHTA, CDR2 FQGNSA, per germline. The CDR3 has 14 residues. CDR3 in DNA: TGTGCCAGCAGCCCTTACACAGGGGTGAAGACCCAGTACTTC. This encodes CASSPYTGVKTQYF.

The genes are TRBV5-6 and TRBJ1-3, with 7 positions matching TRBD1. V was pared by 4 bases and J by 0 bases, with 7 bases of the junction left unmatched. CDR1 is SGHDT, CDR2 YYEEEE, per germline. This CDR3 is 16 amino acids long. Here the CDR3 DNA reads TGTGCCAGCAGCCCCACTACAGGGGCCTCTGGAAACACCATATATTTT. Translating it yields CASSPTTGASGNTIYF.

The chain combines TRBV30 with TRBJ1-2; D is unresolved. From germline, CDR1 is GTSNPN and CDR2 SVGIG (reference sequence). CDR3 length: 12 amino acids. The germline V and J ends were trimmed by 4 bases and 6 bases, with 12 bases remaining between them. CDR3 in amino acids: CAWKGLADGYTF. For the CDR3, the DNA is TGTGCCTGGAAGGGCCTAGCGGATGGCTACACCTTC.

J is TRBJ1-3 and V is TRBV9; 8 positions agree with TRBD1. The CDR3 covers 15 residues. Per the germline V gene, CDR1 is SGDLS and CDR2 is YYNGEE. Losses at the gene ends were 3 bases for V and 4 bases for J; bases not matched to a gene: 6. The CDR3 nucleotides are TGTGCCAGCAGCGCCGGACAGGGCGGGGGAAACACCATATATTTT. This codes for CASSAGQGGGNTIYF.

This chain uses TRBV27 with TRBJ1-2, with a possible D match to TRBD1 (5 bases). The V end lost 2 bases, the J end lost 8 bases, and 12 bases lay between the germline ends. This CDR3 has 13 amino acids. CDR1 and CDR2 (germline): MNHEY, SMNVEV (reference sequence). CDR3 sequence reads: CASSLEAGWGYTF. The CDR3 DNA reads TGTGCCAGCAGTTTAGAGGCAGGGTGGGGCTACACCTTC.

V usage is TRBV2 and J usage is TRBJ1-2; a weak D match, TRBD1 (6 bases). Germline assignment: CDR1 SNHLY and CDR2 FYNNEI. The CDR3 spans 13 residues. Trimming pared 4 bases from V and 4 bases from J, leaving 10 bases between. This CDR3 reads CASSVQGSYGYTF. The CDR3 region has the DNA TGTGCCAGCAGTGTTCAGGGGAGCTATGGCTACACCTTC.

The chain joins TRBV6-5 to TRBJ1-4, with TRBD1 matching over 9 bases. Trimming took 6 bases from V and 8 from J; bases not matched to a gene: 7. Looked up from germline, CDR1 is MNHEY and CDR2 is SVGAGI. The CDR3 runs 14 residues. The CDR3 DNA follows: TGTGCCAGCAGCCTACAGGGGGCGAGGGAAAAACTGTTTTTT. Translated, it gives CASSLQGAREKLFF.

Here the CDR3 DNA reads TGTGCCAGCAGCTTGGGAGCGGGGGGGATATACACCGGGGAGCTGTTTTTT. This translates into CASSLGAGGIYTGELFF. This chain uses TRBV5-4 with TRBJ2-2; 10 positions agree with TRBD2. CDR1 is SGHNT, CDR2 YYREEE, per germline (reference sequence). The CDR3 sequence is 17 residues long. J was trimmed by 3 bases and V by 0 bases; bases with no gene match: 5.

The J gene is TRBJ2-7, the V gene TRBV29-1; weak D call: TRBD1 (6 bases). The V gene lost 4 bases and the J gene lost 3 bases, with 25 bases spanning the gap. The CDR3 runs 17 residues. Germline V gene lookup returns CDR1 SQVTM and CDR2 ANQGSEA. The CDR3 DNA reads as TGCAGCGTTGCCCCGGCGGCGACAGGTCACTACTACTACGAGCAGTACTTC. Its protein is CSVAPAATGHYYYEQYF.

The chain recombines TRBV6-5 with TRBJ2-3; D is undetermined. Germline CDR1 MNHEY, CDR2 SVGAGI. V was cut by 6 bases and J by 0 bases, with 13 bases left in between. The CDR3 totals 15 residues. CDR3 amino acids: CASSHAQASTDTQYF. The CDR3 DNA sequence: TGTGCCAGCAGCCACGCCCAGGCTAGCACAGATACGCAGTATTTT.

V gene TRBV19 combines with J gene TRBJ2-1; TRBD2 aligns across 7 bases. The CDR3 contains 13 residues. CDR1 and CDR2 from the germline V gene are LNHDA and SQIVND (reference sequence). Trimming cost V 6 bases and J 4 bases; bases outside gene matches: 3. The CDR3 sequence: CASSGRIYNEQFF. The DNA for the CDR3 is TGTGCCAGTAGCGGGAGGATTTACAATGAGCAGTTCTTC.

As regards this clone: The germline gene is not matched at one end of the junction; a read error may be the cause. The chain carries TRBV27 and TRBJ2-7; D is possibly TRBD2 (7 bases). The CDR3 has 15 residues. Germline CDR1 and CDR2: MNHEY and SMNVEV (reference sequence). DNA of the CDR3: TGTACCAGCAGTTTATCAGGGCGGGGGCCCTACGAGCAGTACTTC. Translation gives CTSSLSGRGPYEQYF.

The chain combines TRBV9 with TRBJ1-1; 7 bases agree with TRBD1. The germline gives CDR1 SGDLS, CDR2 YYNGEE. The ends lost 7 bases at V and 2 bases at J; junction bases unmatched: 11. This CDR3 is 15 amino acids long. CDR3 residues: CASARPGTVNTEAFF. In DNA, the CDR3 is TGTGCCAGCGCGCGTCCCGGGACAGTCAACACTGAAGCTTTCTTT.

This chain connects TRBV7-6 to TRBJ2-3; 7 bases line up with TRBD2. The germline V gene has CDR1 SGHVS and CDR2 FNYEAQ. V gave up 3 bases and J gave up 1 base; unmatched junction bases: 4. The CDR3 totals 15 residues. CDR3 sequence: CASSLGGWGTDTQYF. Written as DNA, the CDR3 is TGTGCCAGCAGCTTGGGAGGGTGGGGCACAGATACGCAGTATTTT.

The chain couples TRBV9 to TRBJ2-5, with TRBD2 matching over 12 bases. V lost 3 bases, J lost 5 bases, and 2 bases stayed unmatched. The CDR3 consists of 14 residues. In germline, CDR1 is SGDLS, CDR2 YYNGEE. The CDR3 here is CASSGTSGGETQYF. The CDR3 DNA follows: TGTGCCAGCAGCGGAACTAGCGGGGGGGAGACCCAGTACTTC.

The rearrangement uses TRBV5-8 and TRBJ1-1; 7 bases line up with TRBD1. The CDR3 totals 15 residues. In germline, CDR1 is SGHTS, CDR2 YDEGEE. With 4 bases clipped from V and 1 base from J, the junction kept 7 bases outside the gene matches. DNA of the CDR3: TGTGCCAGCAGCGTAGGGACAGCCGGGAACACTGAAGCTTTCTTT. Translation: CASSVGTAGNTEAFF.

This clone was detected once. The rearrangement uses TRBV6-1 and TRBJ2-4, with 8 bases aligning to TRBD1. This CDR3 is 14 amino acids long. The trim removed 2 bases at V and 7 bases at J, leaving 4 bases unmatched. Per the germline V gene, CDR1 is MNHNS and CDR2 is SASEGT. The CDR3 region is CASSEFGQGNIQYF. Written as DNA, the CDR3 is TGTGCCAGCAGTGAATTTGGACAGGGTAACATTCAGTACTTC.

The chain is built from TRBV5-1 and TRBJ1-3; D is perhaps TRBD1 (5 bases). The CDR3 is 16 residues long. Germline loops: CDR1 SGHRS, CDR2 YFSETQ. Between the trimmed V and J ends, which lost 4 bases and 4 bases, there was a span of 18 bases. CDR3 amino acids: CASSRITGKVGNTIYF. CDR3 nucleotides: TGCGCCAGCAGCCGTATCACAGGTAAGGTCGGAAACACCATATATTTT. Together with reference TRBV5-1 and TRBJ1-3, the CDR3 gives the full variable domain: KAGVTQTPRYLIKTRGQQVTLSCSPISGHRSVSWYQQTPGQGLQFLFEYFSETQRNKGNFPGRFSGRQFSNSRSEMNVSTLELGDSALYLCASSRITGKVGNTIYFGEGSWLTVV.

The CDR3 reads CASSIDAGGTQYF. The CDR3 DNA reads TGTGCCAGTAGTATAGACGCCGGCGGGACCCAGTACTTC. V and J are TRBV19 and TRBJ2-5; D not certain. From germline, CDR1 is LNHDA and CDR2 SQIVND (reference sequence). The CDR3 runs 13 residues. V shed 0 bases and J shed 7 bases, with 9 bases lying between them.

As regards this clone: Other DNA sequences of this sample code for an identical CDR3. V is TRBV4-1 and J is TRBJ1-5, with 11 bases matching TRBD1. V trimming: 1 base; J trimming: 5 bases; junction bases outside the gene matches: 4. CDR1 and CDR2 (germline): MGHRA, YSYEKL. The CDR3 has 16 residues. CDR3 amino acids: CASSQVPGQGDQPQHF. CDR3 DNA sequence: TGCGCCAGCAGCCAAGTACCGGGACAGGGGGATCAGCCCCAGCATTTT.

The chain couples TRBV25-1 to TRBJ2-2; D gene unclear. This CDR3 contains 12 residues. Trimming took 6 bases from V and 5 from J, leaving 7 bases between them. Germline-derived CDR1 and CDR2 are MGHDK and SYGVNS. The CDR3 DNA is TGTGCCAGCAGCCCAGAAACCGGGGAGCTGTTTTTT. Translating it yields CASSPETGELFF.

The V call is TRBV13, the J call TRBJ2-6; D may be TRBD1 (5 bases). Trimming stripped 3 bases from V and 4 bases from J, with 7 bases between. There are 14 residues in the CDR3. Germline CDR1 and CDR2: PRHDT and FYEKMQ (reference sequence). The DNA for the CDR3 is TGTGCCAGCAGCTTCAGGGAAGGGGCCAACGTCCTGACTTTC. It is translated as CASSFREGANVLTF.

The rearrangement links TRBV5-6 to TRBJ2-1; 11 positions agree with TRBD2. Germline CDR1 SGHDT, CDR2 YYEEEE. V was clipped by 5 bases and J by 1 base; unmatched bases: 5. CDR3 length equals 16 residues. The CDR3 nucleotides are TGTGCCAGCAGAGAAATAGCGGGGGGGTCCTACAATGAGCAGTTCTTC. Translation gives CASREIAGGSYNEQFF. The variable domain in full, with the rest retrieved from reference TRBV5-6 and TRBJ2-1, is DAGVTQSPTHLIKTRGQQVTLRCSPKSGHDTVSWYQQALGQGPQFIFQYYEEEERQRGNFPDRFSGHQFPNYSSELNVNALLLGDSALYLCASREIAGGSYNEQFFGPGTRLTVL.

This clone was seen a handful of times. The chain is built from TRBV2 and TRBJ2-1; D perhaps matches TRBD1 (6 bases). Trimming shortened V by 10 bases and J by 4 bases, and 14 bases separated the two germline ends. Germline values: CDR1 SNHLY, CDR2 FYNNEI. This CDR3 region has 13 residues. CDR3 residues: CATKGVRYNEQFF. CDR3 in DNA: TGTGCCACCAAGGGGGTTAGGTACAATGAGCAGTTCTTC.

The chain joins TRBV7-8 to TRBJ2-3; 7 nucleotides line up with TRBD1. V shed 5 bases, J shed 0 bases, and the junction held 5 bases outside the gene matches. The V gene's germline CDR1 is SGHVS and CDR2 FQNEAQ. The CDR3 length is 15 residues. The CDR3 is CASSQDRRSTDTQYF. The CDR3 nucleotides are TGTGCCAGCAGCCAGGACAGGAGGAGCACAGATACGCAGTATTTT.